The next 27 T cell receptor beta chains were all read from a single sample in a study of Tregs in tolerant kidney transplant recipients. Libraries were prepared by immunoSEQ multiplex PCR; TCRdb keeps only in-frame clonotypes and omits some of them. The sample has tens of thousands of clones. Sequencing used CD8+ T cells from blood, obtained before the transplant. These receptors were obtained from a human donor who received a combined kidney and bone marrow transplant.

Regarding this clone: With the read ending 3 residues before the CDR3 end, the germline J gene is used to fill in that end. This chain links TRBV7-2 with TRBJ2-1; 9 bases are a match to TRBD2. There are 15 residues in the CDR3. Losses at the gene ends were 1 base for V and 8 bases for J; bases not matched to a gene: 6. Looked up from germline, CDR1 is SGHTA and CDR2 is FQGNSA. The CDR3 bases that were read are TGTGCCAGCAGCTTAGGTAGCGGGGGCCTCGATGAG. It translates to CASSLGSGGLDE. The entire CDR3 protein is CASSLGSGGLDEQFF.

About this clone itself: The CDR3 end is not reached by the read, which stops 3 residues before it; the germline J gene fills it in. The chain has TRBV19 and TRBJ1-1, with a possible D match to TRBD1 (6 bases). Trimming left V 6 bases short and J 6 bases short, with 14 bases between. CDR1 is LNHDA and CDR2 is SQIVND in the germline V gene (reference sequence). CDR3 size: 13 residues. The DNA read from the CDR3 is TGTGCCAGTAGGCACAGGGCTGGGGCTGAA. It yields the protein CASRHRAGAE. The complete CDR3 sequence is CASRHRAGAEAFF.

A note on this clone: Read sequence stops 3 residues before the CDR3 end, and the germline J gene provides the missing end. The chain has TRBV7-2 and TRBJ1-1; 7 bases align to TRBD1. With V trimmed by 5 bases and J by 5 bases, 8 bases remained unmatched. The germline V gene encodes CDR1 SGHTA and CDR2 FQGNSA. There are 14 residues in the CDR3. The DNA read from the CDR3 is TGTGCCAGCAGCCGCGACAGGGTGAGGACTGAA. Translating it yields CASSRDRVRTE. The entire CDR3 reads CASSRDRVRTEAFF.

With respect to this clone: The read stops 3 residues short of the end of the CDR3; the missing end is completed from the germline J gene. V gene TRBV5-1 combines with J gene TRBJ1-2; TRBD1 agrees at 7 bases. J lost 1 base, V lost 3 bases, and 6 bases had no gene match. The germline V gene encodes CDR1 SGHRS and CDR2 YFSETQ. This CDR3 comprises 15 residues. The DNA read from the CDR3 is TGCGCCAGCAGCTATGACAGGGCCCTTAACTATGGC. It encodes CASSYDRALNYG. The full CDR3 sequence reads CASSYDRALNYGYTF. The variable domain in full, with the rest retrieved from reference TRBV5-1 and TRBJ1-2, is KAGVTQTPRYLIKTRGQQVTLSCSPISGHRSVSWYQQTPGQGLQFLFEYFSETQRNKGNFPGRFSGRQFSNSRSEMNVSTLELGDSALYLCASSYDRALNYGYTFGSGTRLTVV.

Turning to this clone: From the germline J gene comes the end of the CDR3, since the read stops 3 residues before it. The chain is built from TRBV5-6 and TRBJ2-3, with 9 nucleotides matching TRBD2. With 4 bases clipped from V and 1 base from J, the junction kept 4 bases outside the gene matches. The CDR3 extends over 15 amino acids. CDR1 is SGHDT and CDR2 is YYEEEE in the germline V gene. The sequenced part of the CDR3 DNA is TGTGCCAGCAGCATCCGACTAGCGGGCACAGATACG. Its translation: CASSIRLAGTDT. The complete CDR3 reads CASSIRLAGTDTQYF.

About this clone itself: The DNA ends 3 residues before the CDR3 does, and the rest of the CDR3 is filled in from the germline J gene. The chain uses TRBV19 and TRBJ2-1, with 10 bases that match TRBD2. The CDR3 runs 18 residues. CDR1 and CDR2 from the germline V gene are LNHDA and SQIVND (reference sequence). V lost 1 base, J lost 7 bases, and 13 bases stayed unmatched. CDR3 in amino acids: CASSIVRSGGLANNEQFF. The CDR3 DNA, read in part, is TGTGCCAGTAGTATAGTCAGGAGCGGGGGACTAGCGAATAATGAG.

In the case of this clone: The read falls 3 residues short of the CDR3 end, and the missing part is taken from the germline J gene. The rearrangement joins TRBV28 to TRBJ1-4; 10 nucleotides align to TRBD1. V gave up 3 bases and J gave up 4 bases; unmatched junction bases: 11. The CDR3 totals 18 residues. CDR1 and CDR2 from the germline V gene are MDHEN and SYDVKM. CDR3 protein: CASSFEIDRGHGNEKLFF. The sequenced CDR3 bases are TGTGCCAGCAGTTTCGAGATCGACAGGGGGCACGGTAATGAAAAA.

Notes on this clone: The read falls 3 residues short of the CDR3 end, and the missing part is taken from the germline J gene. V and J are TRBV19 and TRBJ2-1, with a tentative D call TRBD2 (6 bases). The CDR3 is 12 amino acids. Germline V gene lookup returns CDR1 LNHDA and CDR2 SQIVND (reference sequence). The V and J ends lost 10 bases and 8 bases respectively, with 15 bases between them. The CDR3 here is CATQAGWDEQFF. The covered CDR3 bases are TGTGCCACTCAAGCGGGCTGGGATGAG.

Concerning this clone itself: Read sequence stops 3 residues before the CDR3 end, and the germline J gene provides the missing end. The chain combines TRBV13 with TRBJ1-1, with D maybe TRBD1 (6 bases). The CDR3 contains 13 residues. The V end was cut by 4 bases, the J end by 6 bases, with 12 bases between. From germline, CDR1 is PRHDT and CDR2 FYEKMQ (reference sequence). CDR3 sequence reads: CASSYKQGPEAFF. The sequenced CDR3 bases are TGTGCCAGCAGCTATAAACAGGGCCCTGAA.

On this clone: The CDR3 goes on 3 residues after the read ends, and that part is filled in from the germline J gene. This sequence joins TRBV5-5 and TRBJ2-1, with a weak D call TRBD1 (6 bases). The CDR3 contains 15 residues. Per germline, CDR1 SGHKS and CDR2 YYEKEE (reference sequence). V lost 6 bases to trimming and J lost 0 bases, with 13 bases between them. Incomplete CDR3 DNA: TGTGCCAGCACCCCGGACAGTAGCTCCTACAATGAG. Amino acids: CASTPDSSSYNE. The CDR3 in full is CASTPDSSSYNEQFF.

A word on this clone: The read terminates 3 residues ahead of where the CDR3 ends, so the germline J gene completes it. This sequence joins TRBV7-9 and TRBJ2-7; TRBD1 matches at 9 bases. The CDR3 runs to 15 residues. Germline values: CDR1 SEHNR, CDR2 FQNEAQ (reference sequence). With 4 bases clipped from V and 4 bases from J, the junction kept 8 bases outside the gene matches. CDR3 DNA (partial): TGTGCCAGCAGCTCGCCCGGACAGGGGTTTTACGAG. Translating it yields CASSSPGQGFYE. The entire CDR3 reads CASSSPGQGFYEQYF.

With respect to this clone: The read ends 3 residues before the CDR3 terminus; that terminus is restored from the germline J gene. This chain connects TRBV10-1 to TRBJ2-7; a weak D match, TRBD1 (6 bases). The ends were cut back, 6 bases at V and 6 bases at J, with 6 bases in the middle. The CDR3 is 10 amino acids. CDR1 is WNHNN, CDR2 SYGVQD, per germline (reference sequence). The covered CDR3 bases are TGCGCCAGCAGAGGGGGCGAG. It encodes CASRGGE. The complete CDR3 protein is CASRGGEQYF.

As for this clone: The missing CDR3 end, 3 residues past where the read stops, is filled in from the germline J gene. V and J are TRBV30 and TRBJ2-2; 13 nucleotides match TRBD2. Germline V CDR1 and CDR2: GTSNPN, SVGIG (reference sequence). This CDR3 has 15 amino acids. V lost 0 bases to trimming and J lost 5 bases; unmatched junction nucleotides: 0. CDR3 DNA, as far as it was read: TGTGCCTGGAGTGTACTAGCGGGGGGGACCGGGGAG. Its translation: CAWSVLAGGTGE. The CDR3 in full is CAWSVLAGGTGELFF.

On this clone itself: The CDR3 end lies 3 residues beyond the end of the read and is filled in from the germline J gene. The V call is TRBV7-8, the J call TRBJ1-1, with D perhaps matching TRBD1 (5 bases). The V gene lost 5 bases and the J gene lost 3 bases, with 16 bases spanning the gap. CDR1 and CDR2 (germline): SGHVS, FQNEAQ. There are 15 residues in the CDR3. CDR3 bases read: TGTGCCAGCAGCCCCCCATCGGGGGAAGACACTGAA. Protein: CASSPPSGEDTE. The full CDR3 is CASSPPSGEDTEAFF.

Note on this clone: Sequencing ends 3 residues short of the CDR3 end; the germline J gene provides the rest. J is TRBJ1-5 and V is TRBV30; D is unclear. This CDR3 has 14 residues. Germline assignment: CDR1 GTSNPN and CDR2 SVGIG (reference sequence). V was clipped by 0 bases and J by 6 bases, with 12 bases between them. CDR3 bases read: TGTGCCTGGAGTGTAAGTGAGGGTAGTCAGCCC. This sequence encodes CAWSVSEGSQP. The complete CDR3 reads CAWSVSEGSQPQHF.

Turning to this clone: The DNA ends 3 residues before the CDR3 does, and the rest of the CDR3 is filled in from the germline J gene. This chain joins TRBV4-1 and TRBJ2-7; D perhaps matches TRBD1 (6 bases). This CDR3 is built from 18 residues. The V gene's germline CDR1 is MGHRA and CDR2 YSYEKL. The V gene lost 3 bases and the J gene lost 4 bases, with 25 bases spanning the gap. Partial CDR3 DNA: TGCGCCAGCAGCCACACCATCTTCCCTCAGGGGACGAGTTACGAG. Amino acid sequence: CASSHTIFPQGTSYE. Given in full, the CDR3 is CASSHTIFPQGTSYEQYF.

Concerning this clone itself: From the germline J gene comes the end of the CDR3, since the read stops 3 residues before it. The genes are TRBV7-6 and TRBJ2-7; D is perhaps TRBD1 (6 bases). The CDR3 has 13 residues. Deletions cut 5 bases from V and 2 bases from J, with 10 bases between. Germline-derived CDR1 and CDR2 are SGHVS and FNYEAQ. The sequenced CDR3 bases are TGTGCCAGCAGCCGGGACACCACCTACGAG. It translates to CASSRDTTYE. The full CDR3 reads CASSRDTTYEQYF.

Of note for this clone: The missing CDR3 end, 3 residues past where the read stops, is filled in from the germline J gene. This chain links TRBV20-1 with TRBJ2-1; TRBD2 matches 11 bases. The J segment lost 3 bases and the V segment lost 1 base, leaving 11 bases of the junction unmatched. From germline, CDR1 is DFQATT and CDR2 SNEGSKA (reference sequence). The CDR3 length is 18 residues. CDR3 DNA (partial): TGCAGTGCTAGAGTGGGGACTAGCGGTTTGGGGTTCTACAATGAG. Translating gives CSARVGTSGLGFYNE. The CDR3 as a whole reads CSARVGTSGLGFYNEQFF.

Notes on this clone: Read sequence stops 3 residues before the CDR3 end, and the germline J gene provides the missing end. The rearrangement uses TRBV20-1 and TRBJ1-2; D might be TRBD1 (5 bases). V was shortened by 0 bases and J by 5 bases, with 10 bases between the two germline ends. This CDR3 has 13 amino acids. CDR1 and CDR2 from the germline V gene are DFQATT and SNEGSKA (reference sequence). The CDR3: CSARDPTGYGYTF. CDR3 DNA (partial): TGCAGTGCTAGAGATCCAACAGGTTATGGC.

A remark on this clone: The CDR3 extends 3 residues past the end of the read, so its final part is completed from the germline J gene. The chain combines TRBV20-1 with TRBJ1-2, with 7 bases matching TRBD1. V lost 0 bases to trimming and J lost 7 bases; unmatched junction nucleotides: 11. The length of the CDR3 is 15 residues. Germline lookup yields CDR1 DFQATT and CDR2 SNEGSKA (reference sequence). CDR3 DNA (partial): TGCAGTGCTAGAGAGACAGGGACGGGCGTCGCTGGC. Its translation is CSARETGTGVAG. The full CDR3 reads CSARETGTGVAGYTF.

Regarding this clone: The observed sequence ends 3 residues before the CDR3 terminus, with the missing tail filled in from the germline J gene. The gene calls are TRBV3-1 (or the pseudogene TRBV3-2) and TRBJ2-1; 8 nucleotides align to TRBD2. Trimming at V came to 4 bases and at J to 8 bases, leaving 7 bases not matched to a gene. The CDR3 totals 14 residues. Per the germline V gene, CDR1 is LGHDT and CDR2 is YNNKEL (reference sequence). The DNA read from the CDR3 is TGTGCCAGCAGCCTTGTTCGGGGGGGTCATGAG. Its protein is CASSLVRGGHE. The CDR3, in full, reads CASSLVRGGHEQFF.

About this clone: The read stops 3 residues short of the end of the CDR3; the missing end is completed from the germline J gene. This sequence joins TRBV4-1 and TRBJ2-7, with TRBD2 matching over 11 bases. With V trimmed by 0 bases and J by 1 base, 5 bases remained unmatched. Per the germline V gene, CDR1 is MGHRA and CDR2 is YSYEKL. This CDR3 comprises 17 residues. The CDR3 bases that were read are TGCGCCAGCAGCCAAGAAGAACTAGCGGGAGCGTCCTACGAG. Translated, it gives CASSQEELAGASYE. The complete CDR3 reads CASSQEELAGASYEQYF.

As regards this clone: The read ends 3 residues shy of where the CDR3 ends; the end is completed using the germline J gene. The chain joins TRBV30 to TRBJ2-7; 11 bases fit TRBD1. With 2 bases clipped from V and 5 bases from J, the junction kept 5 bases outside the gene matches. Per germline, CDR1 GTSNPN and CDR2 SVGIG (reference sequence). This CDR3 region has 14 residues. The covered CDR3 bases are TGTGCCTGGAGTCGGGGACAGGGGGGCCACGAG. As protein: CAWSRGQGGHE. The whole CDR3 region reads CAWSRGQGGHEQYF.

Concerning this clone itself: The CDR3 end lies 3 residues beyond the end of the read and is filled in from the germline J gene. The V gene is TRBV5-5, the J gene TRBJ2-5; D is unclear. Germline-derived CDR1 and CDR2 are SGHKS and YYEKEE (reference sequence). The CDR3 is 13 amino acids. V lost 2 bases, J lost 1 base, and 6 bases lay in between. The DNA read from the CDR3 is TGTGCCAGCAGCTTACAGCCCCAAGAGACC. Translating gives CASSLQPQET. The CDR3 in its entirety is CASSLQPQETQYF.

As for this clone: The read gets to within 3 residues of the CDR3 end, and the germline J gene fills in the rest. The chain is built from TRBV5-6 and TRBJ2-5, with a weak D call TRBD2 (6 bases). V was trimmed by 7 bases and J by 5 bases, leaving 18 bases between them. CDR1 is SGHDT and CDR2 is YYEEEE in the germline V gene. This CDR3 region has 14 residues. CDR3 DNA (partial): TGTGCCAGCGCGACCGGGACTCAAGGGGAGACC. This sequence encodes CASATGTQGET. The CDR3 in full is CASATGTQGETQYF.

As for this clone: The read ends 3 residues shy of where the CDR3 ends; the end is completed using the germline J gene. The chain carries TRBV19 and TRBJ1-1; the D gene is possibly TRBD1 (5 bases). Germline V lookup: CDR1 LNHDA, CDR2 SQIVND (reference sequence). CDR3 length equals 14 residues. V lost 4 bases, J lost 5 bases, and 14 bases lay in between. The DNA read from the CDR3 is TGTGCCAGTAGTACCAGTGGGGGGTGGACTGAA. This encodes CASSTSGGWTE. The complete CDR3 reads CASSTSGGWTEAFF.

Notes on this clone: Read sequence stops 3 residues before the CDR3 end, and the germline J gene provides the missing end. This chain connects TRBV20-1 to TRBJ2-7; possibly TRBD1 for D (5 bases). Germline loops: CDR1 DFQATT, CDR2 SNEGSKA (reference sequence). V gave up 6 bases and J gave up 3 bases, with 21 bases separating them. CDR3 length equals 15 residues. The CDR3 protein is CSAPAAIGAFYEQYF. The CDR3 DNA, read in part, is TGCAGTGCCCCTGCGGCGATTGGGGCTTTCTACGAG.